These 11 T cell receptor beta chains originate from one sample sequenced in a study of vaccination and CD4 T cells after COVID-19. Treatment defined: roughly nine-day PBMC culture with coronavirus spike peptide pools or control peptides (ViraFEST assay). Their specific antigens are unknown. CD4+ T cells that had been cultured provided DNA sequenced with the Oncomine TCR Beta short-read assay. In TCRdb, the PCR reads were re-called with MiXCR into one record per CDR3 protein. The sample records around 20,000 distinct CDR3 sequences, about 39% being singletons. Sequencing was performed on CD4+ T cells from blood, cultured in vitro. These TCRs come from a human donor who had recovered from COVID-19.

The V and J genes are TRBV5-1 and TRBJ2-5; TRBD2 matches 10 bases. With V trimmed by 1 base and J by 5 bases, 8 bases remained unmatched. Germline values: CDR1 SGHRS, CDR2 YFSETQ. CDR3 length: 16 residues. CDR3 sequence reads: CASSLQASGSGETQYF. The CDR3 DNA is TGCGCCAGCAGCTTGCAGGCTAGCGGGAGTGGTGAGACCCAGTACTTC.

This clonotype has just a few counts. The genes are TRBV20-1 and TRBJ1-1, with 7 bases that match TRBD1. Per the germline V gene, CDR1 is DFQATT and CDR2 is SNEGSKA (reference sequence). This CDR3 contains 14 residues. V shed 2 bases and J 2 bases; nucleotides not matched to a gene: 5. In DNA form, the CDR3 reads TGCAGTGCTAGACCAGGGGGAGGCAACACTGAAGCTTTCTTT. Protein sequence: CSARPGGGNTEAFF.

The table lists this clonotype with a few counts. The DNA of the CDR3 is TGCGCCAGCAGCTGGGGGGGACGGCCGAACACTGAAGCTTTCTTT. The encoded protein is CASSWGGRPNTEAFF. The rearrangement joins TRBV5-1 to TRBJ1-1, with D possibly TRBD1 on 5 matching bases. Trimming took off 3 bases at V and 1 base at J, with 13 bases between the two ends. Per the germline V gene, CDR1 is SGHRS and CDR2 is YFSETQ. CDR3 length equals 15 residues.

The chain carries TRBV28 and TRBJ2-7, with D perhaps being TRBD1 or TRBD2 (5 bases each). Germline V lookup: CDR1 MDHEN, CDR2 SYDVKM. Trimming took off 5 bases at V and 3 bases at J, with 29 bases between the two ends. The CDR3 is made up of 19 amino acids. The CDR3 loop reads CASSPDGVGVGRRGYEQYF. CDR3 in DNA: TGTGCCAGCAGTCCTGACGGGGTAGGGGTGGGCCGTCGCGGCTACGAGCAGTACTTC.

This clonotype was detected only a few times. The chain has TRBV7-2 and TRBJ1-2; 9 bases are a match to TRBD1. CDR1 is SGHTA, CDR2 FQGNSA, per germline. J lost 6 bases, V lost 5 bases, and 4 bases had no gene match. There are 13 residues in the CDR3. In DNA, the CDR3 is TGTGCCAGCAGCGGACAGGGGCTGGATGGCTACACCTTC. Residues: CASSGQGLDGYTF.

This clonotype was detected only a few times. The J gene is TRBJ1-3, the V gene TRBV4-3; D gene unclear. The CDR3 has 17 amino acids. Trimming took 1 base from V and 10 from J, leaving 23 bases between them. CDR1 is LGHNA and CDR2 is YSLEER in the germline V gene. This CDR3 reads CASSQVASAEPGRTIYF. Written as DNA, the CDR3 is TGCGCCAGCAGCCAAGTCGCCTCCGCAGAGCCTGGAAGGACCATATATTTT.

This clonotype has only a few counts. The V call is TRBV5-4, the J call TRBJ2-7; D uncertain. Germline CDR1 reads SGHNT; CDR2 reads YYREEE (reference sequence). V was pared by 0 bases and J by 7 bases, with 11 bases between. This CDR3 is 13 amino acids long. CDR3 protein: CASSLARLGEQYF. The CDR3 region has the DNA TGTGCCAGCAGCTTGGCGAGGCTGGGGGAGCAGTACTTC.

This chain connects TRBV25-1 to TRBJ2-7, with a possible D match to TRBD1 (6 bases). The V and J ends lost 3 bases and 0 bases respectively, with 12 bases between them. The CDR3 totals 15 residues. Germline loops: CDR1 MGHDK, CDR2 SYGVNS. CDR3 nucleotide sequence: TGTGCCAGCAGTGATGCAGGGGCCGCCTCCTACGAGCAGTACTTC. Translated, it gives CASSDAGAASYEQYF.

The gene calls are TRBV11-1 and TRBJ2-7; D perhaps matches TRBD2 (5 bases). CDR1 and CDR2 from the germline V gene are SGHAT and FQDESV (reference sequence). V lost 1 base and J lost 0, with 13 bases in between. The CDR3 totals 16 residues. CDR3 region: CASSLGGLLSSYEQYF. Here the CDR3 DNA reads TGTGCCAGCAGCTTAGGCGGACTCCTGAGCTCCTACGAGCAGTACTTC.

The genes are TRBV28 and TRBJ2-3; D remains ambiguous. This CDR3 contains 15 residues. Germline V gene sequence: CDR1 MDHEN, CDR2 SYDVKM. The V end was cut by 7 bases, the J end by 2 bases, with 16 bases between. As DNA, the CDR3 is TGTGCCAGCACCACCTCTCGGAACCCCACAGATACGCAGTATTTT. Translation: CASTTSRNPTDTQYF.

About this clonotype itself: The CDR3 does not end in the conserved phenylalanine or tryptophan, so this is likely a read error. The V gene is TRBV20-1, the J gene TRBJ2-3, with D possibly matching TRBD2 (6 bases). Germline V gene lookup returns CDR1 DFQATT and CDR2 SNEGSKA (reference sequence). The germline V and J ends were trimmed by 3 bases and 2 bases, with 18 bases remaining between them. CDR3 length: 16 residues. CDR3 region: CSASDYRDSLTDTQYL. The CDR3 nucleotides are TGCAGTGCTAGTGACTACCGGGACTCTCTCACAGATACGCAGTATCTT.